This T cell receptor (beta chain) came from a study of prognosis after radiotherapy for stage I lung cancer. Overall study: Several patients had distant metastases at a median of approximately 7 months after radiotherapy, and around 16 showed no significant progression.

Turning to this clonotype: A far bigger clonotype differs at one base, so this is likely a read error.

Germline values: CDR1 MRHNA, CDR2 SNTAGT. The CDR3 length is 12 residues. V dropped 7 bases and J dropped 7 bases, with 14 bases sitting between them. Using two-round multiplex PCR, the authors amplified TCR beta CDR3 from genomic DNA. Amplification during the initial PCR round employed primers specific to each TRBV and TRBJ gene. TCRdb recomputed calls from the multiplex PCR reads with MiXCR, one row per CDR3 protein. The table includes 12,000 or so distinct CDR3 sequences, around 50% detected once. The chain uses TRBV6-4 and TRBJ2-7; tentatively, D is TRBD2 (6 bases). This TCR was sampled from a donor aged 50 or older with non-small cell lung cancer. The sample here was PBMCs, taken before or after stereotactic body radiation therapy (not recorded which). DNA of the CDR3: TGTGCCAGCAACACCCACGGGGGTGAGCAGTACTTC. As protein: CASNTHGGEQYF.